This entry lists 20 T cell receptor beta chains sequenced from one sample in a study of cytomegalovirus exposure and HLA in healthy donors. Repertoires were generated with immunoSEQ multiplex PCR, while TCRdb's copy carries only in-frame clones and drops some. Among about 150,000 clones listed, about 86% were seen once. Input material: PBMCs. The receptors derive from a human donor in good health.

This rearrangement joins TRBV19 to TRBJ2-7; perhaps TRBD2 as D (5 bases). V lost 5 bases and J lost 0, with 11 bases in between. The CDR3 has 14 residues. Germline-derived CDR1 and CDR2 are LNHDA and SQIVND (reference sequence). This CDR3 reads CASSEGRASYEQYF. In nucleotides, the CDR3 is TGTGCCAGTAGTGAGGGAAGGGCCTCCTACGAGCAGTACTTC.

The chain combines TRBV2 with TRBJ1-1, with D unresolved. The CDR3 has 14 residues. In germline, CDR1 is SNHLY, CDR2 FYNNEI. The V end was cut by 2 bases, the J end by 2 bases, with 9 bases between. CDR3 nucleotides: TGTGCCAGCAGTGAAAACAGCTTAAACACTGAAGCTTTCTTT. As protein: CASSENSLNTEAFF.

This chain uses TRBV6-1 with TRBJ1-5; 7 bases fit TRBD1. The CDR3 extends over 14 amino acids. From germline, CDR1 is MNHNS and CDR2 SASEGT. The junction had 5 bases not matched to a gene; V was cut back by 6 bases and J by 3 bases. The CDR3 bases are TGTGCCAGCAGCCTTGACAGGGACAATCAGCCCCAGCATTTT. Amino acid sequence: CASSLDRDNQPQHF.

In nucleotides, the CDR3 is TGTGCCAGCAGTTATAGCGGGGTAACCACCGGGGAGCTGTTTTTT. Translating gives CASSYSGVTTGELFF. The chain is built from TRBV6-5 and TRBJ2-2, with 8 bases identical to TRBD2. Looked up from germline, CDR1 is MNHEY and CDR2 is SVGAGI. Trimming removed 3 bases from V and 4 bases from J; junction bases left unmatched: 4. The CDR3 spans 15 residues.

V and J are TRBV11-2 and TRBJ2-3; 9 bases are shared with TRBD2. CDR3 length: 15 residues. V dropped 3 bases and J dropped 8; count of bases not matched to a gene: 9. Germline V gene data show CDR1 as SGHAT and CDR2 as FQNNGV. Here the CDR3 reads CASSLGLAETFTQYF. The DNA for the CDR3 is TGTGCCAGCAGCTTGGGACTAGCAGAGACATTTACGCAGTATTTT.

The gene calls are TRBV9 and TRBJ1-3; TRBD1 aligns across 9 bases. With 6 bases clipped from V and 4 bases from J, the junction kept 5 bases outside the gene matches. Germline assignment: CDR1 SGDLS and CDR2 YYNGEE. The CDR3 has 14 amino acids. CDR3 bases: TGTGCCAGCACCGGACAGGGGTCGGGAAACACCATATATTTT. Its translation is CASTGQGSGNTIYF.

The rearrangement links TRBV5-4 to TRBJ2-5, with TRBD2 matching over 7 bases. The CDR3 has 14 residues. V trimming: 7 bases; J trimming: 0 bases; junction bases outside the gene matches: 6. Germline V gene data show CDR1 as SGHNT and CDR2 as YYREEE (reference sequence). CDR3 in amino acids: CASSLGGNQETQYF. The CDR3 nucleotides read TGTGCCAGCTCCCTGGGGGGGAACCAAGAGACCCAGTACTTC.

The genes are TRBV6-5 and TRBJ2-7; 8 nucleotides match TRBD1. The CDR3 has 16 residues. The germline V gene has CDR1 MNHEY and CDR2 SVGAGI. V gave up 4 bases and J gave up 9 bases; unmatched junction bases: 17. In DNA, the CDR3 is TGTGCCAGCAGTTTCCGACAGGGGCAGGGTCCTCGTGGGCAGTACTTC. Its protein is CASSFRQGQGPRGQYF.

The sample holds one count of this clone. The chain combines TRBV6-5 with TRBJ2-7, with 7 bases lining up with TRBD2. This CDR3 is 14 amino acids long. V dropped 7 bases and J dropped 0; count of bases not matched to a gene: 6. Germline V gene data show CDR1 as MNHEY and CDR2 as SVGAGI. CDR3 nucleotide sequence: TGTGCCAGCACGAGCGGGGCCCTCTCCTACGAGCAGTACTTC. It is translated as CASTSGALSYEQYF.

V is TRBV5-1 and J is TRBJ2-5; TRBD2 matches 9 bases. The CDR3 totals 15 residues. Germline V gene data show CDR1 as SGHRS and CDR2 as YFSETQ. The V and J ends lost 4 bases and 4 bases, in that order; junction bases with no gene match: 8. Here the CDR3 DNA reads TGCGCCAGCAGCGTGTGGCGGGGGGGAGGAGAGACCCAGTACTTC. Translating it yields CASSVWRGGGETQYF.

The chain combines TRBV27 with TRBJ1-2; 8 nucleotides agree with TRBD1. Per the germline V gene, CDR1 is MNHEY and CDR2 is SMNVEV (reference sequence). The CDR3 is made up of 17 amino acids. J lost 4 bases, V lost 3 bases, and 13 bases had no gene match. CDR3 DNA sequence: TGTGCCAGCAGTTTCCGACAGGGGTATACTCAACTCTATGGCTACACCTTC. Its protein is CASSFRQGYTQLYGYTF.

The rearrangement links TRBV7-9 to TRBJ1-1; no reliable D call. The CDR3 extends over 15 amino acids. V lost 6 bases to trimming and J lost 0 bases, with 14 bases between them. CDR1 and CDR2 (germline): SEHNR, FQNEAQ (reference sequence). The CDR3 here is CASRHRLPMNTEAFF. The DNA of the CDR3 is TGTGCCAGCAGACACAGATTGCCTATGAACACTGAAGCTTTCTTT.

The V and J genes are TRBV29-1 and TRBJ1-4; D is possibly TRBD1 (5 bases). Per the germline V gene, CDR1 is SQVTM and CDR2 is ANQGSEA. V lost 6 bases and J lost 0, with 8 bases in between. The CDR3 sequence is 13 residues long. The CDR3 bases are TGCAGCGTCCAGACAGCAACTAATGAAAAACTGTTTTTT. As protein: CSVQTATNEKLFF. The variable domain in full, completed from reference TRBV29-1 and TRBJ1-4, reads SAVISQKPSRDICQRGTSLTIQCQVDSQVTMMFWYRQQPGQSLTLIATANQGSEATYESGFVIDKFPISRPNLTFSTLTVSNMSPEDSSIYLCSVQTATNEKLFFGSGTQLSVL.

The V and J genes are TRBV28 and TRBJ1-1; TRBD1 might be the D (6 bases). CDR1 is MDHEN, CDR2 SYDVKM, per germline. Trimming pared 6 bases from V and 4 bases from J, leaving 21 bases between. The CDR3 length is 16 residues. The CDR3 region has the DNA TGTGCCAGCAGCCGCGGTAGACAGGTACGGGTCACTGAAGCTTTCTTT. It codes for CASSRGRQVRVTEAFF.

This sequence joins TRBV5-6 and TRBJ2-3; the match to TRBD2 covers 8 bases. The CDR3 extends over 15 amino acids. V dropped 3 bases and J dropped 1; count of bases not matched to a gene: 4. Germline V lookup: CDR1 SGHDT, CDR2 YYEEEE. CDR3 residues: CASSSWTSRTDTQYF. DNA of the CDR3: TGTGCCAGCAGCTCCTGGACTAGCCGCACAGATACGCAGTATTTT.

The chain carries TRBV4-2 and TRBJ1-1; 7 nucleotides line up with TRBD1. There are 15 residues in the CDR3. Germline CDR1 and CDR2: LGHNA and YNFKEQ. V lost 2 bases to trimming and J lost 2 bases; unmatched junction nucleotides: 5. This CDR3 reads CASSQRTGENTEAFF. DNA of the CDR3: TGTGCCAGCAGCCAAAGGACAGGTGAAAACACTGAAGCTTTCTTT.

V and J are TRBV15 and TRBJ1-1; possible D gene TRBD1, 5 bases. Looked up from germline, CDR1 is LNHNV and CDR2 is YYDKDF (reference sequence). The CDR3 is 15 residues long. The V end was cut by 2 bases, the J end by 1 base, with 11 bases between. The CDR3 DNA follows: TGTGCCACCAGCAGACAGCGAACAGGGAACACTGAAGCTTTCTTT. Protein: CATSRQRTGNTEAFF.

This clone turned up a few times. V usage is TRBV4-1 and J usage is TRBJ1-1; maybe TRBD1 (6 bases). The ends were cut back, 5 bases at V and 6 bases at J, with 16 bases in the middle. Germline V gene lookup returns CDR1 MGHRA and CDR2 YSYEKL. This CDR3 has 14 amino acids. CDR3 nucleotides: TGCGCCAGCAGCTCCGGACAGCCTAGGGCTGAAGCTTTCTTT. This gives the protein CASSSGQPRAEAFF.

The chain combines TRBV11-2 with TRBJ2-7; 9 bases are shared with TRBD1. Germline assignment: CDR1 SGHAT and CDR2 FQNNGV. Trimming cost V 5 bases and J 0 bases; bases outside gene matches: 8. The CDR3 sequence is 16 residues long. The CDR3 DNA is TGTGCCAGCAGCCCATGGACAGGGGCAAGCTCCTACGAGCAGTACTTC. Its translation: CASSPWTGASSYEQYF.

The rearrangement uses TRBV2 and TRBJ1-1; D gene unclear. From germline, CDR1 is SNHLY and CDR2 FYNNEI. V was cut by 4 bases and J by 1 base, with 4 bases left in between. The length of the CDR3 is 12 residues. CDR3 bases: TGTGCCAGCAGTGCAGAGAACACTGAAGCTTTCTTT. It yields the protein CASSAENTEAFF.